This T cell receptor (beta chain) was identified during a study of technical replicates of blood from a few donors. V lost 6 bases, J lost 0 bases, and 15 bases lay in between. CDR1 and CDR2 from the germline V gene are MDHEN and SYDVKM. CDR3 length: 15 residues. The table came from immunoSEQ multiplex PCR; TCRdb's copy has only in-frame clones and leaves some out. The sample shows 75,000 to 100,000 clones, about 94% of them seen only once. This receptor was obtained from a human donor in good health. Sequencing used T cells isolated from PBMCs. The chain links TRBV28 to TRBJ2-7; D is undetermined. The CDR3 protein is CASSPRQVLSYEQYF. The CDR3 nucleotides read TGTGCCAGCAGCCCCAGGCAAGTCCTCTCCTACGAGCAGTACTTC.